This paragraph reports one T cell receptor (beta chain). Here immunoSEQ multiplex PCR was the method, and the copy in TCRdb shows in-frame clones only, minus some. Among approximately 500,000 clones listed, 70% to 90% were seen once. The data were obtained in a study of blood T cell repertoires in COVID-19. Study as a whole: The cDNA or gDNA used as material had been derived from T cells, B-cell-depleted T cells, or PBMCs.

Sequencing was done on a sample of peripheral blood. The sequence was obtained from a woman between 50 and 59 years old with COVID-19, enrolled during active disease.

The CDR3 DNA sequence: TGTGCCAGTAGTGGACAGGGGACCTTCTATGGCTACACCTTC. It codes for CASSGQGTFYGYTF. The V gene is TRBV19, the J gene TRBJ1-2; 9 nucleotides line up with TRBD1. The CDR3 contains 14 residues. Per germline, CDR1 LNHDA and CDR2 SQIVND (reference sequence). J was trimmed by 4 bases and V by 5 bases; bases with no gene match: 5.